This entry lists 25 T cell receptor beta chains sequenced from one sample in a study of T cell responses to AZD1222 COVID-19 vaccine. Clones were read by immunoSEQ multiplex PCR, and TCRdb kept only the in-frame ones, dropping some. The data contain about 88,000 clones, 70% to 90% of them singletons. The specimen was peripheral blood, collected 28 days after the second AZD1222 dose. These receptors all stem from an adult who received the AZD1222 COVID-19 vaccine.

CDR3 in amino acids: CASSKTQGRPRNSPLHF. In DNA, the CDR3 is TGTGCCAGCAGCAAAACTCAGGGACGCCCGAGAAATTCACCCCTCCACTTT. This chain uses TRBV21-1 with TRBJ1-6. TRBV21-1 counts as a pseudogene. The CDR3 has 17 amino acids.

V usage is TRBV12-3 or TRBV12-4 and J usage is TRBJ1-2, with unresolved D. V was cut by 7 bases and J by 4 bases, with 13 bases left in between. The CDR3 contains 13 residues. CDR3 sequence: CASTSGLTYGYTF. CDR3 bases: TGTGCCAGCACCTCCGGACTGACCTATGGCTACACCTTC.

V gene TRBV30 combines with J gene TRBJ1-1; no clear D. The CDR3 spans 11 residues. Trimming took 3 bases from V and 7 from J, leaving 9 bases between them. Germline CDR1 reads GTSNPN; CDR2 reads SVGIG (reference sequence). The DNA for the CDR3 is TGTGCCTGGAGGAAGTCCTTTGAAGCTTTCTTT. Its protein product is CAWRKSFEAFF.

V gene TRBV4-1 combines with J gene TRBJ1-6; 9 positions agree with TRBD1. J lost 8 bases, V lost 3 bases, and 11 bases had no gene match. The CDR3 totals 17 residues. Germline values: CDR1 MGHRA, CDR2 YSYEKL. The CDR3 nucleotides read TGCGCCAGCAGCCACGTCCCGGGACAGGGAAGAGATTCACCCCTCCACTTT. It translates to CASSHVPGQGRDSPLHF.

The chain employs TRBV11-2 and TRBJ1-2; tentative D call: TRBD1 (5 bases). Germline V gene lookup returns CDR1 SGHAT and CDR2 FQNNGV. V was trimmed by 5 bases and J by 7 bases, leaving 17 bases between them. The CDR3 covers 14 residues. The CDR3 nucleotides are TGTGCCAGCAGCCAGACGAGGGGACTTAGTGGCTACACCTTC. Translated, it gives CASSQTRGLSGYTF. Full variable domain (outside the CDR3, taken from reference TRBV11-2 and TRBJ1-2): EAGVAQSPRYKIIEKRQSVAFWCNPISGHATLYWYQQILGQGPKLLIQFQNNGVVDDSQLPKDRFSAERLKGVDSTLKIQPAKLEDSAVYLCASSQTRGLSGYTFGSGTRLTVV.

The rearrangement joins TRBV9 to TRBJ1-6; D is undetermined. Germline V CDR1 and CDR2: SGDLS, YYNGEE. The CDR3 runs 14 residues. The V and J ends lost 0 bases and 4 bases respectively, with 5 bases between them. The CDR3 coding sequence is TGTGCCAGCAGCGTAGCCGGTTATAATTCACCCCTCCACTTT. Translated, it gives CASSVAGYNSPLHF.

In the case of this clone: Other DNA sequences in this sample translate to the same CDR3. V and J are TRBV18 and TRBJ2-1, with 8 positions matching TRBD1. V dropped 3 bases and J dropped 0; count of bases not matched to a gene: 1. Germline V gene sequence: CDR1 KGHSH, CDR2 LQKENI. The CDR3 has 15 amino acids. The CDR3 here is CASSPGQGSYNEQFF. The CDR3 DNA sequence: TGTGCCAGCTCACCCGGACAGGGCTCCTACAATGAGCAGTTCTTC.

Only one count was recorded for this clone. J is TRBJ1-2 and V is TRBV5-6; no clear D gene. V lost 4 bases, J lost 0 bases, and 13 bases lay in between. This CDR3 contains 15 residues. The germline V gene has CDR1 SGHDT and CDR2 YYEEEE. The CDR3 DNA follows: TGTGCCAGCAGCAAGCCTAAGGGCGCTAACTATGGCTACACCTTC. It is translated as CASSKPKGANYGYTF.

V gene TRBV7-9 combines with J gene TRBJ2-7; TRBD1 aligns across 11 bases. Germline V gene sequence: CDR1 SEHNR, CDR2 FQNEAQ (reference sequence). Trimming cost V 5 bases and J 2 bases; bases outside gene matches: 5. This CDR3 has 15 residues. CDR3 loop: CASSPGQGAAYEQYF. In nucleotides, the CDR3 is TGTGCCAGCAGCCCCGGACAGGGGGCGGCCTACGAGCAGTACTTC.

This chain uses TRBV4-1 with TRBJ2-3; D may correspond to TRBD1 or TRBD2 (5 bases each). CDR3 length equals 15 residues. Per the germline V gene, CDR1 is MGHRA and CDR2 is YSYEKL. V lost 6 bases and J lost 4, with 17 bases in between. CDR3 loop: CASSLWDGSSDTQYF. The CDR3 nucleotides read TGCGCCAGCAGTCTCTGGGACGGATCCTCAGATACGCAGTATTTT.

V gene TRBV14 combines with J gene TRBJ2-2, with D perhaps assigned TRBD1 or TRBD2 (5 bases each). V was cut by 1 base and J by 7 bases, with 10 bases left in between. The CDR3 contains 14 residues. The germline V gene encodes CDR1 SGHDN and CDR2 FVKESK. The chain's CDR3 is CASSQGWGRGELFF. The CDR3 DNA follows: TGTGCCAGCAGCCAAGGGTGGGGACGCGGGGAGCTGTTTTTT.

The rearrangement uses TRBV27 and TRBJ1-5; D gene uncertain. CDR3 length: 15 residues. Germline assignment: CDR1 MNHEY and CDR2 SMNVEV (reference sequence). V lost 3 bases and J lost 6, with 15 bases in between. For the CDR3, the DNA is TGTGCCAGCAGTTTCTGGCCGAGGGAGGCTCAGCCCCAGCATTTT. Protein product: CASSFWPREAQPQHF.

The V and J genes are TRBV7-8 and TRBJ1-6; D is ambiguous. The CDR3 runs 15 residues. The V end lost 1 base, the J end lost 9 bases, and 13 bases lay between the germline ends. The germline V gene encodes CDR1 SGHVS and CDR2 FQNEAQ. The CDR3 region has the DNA TGTGCCAGCAGCTTAGAAACGGCAGGACCTTCACCCCTCCACTTT. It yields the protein CASSLETAGPSPLHF.

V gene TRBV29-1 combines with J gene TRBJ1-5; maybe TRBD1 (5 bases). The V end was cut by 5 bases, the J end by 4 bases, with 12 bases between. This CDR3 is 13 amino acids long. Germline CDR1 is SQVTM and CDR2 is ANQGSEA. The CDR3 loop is CSVQRQPNQPQHF. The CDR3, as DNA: TGCAGCGTTCAGAGACAGCCTAATCAGCCCCAGCATTTT.

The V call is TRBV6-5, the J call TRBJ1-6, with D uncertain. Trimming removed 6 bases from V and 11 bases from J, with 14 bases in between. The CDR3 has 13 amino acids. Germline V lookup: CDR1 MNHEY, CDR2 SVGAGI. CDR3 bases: TGTGCCAGCAGAAGCTCGGTCAACGCACCCCTCCACTTT. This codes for CASRSSVNAPLHF.

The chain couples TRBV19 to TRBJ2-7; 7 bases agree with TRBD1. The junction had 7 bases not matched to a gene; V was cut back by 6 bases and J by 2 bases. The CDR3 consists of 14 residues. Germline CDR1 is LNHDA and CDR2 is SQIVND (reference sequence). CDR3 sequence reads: CASRRGRGAYEQYF. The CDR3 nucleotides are TGTGCCAGTAGGAGGGGGCGTGGGGCCTACGAGCAGTACTTC.

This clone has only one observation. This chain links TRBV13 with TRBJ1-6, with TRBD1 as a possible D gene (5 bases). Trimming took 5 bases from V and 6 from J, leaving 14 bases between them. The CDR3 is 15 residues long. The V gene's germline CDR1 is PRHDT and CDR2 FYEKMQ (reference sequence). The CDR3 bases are TGTGCCAGCAGCCTGCGAGGGGCGGGTAATTCACCCCTCCACTTT. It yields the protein CASSLRGAGNSPLHF.

The CDR3, as DNA: TGTGCCAGTAGTATATACAGGGGCACTGAAGCTTTCTTT. It translates to CASSIYRGTEAFF. V is TRBV19 and J is TRBJ1-1; 7 bases map to TRBD1. This CDR3 is built from 13 residues. V lost 2 bases, J lost 4 bases, and 1 base stayed unmatched. The germline V gene encodes CDR1 LNHDA and CDR2 SQIVND (reference sequence).

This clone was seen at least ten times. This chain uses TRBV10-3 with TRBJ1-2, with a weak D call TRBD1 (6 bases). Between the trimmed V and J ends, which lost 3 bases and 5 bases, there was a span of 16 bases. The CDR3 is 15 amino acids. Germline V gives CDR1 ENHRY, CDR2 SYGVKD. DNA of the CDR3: TGTGCCATCAGTGACGGGGGCAAAATCGCATATGGCTACACCTTC. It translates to CAISDGGKIAYGYTF.

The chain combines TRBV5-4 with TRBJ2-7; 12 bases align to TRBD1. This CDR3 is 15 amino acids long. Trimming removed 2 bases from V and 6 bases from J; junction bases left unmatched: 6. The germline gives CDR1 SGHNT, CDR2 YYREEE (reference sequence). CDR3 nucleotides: TGTGCCAGCAGCTTACCGGGACAGGGGGCGAGCGAGCAGTACTTC. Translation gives CASSLPGQGASEQYF.

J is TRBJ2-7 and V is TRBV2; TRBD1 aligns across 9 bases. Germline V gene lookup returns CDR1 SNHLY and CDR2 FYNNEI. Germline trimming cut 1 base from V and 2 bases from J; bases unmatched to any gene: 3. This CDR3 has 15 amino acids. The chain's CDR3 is CASSEGGQGTYEQYF. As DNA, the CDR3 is TGTGCCAGCAGTGAAGGGGGACAGGGTACCTACGAGCAGTACTTC. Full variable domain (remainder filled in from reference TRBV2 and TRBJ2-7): EPEVTQTPSHQVTQMGQEVILRCVPISNHLYFYWYRQILGQKVEFLVSFYNNEISEKSEIFDDQFSVERPDGSNFTLKIRSTKLEDSAMYFCASSEGGQGTYEQYFGPGTRLTVT.

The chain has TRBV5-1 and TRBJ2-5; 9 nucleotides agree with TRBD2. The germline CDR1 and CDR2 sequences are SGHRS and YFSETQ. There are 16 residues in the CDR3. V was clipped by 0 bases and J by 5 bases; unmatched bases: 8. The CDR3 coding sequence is TGCGCCAGCAGCTTGGTGGGACTAGCTCGGGCGGAGACCCAGTACTTC. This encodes CASSLVGLARAETQYF.

Here the CDR3 DNA reads TGTGCCAGTAGCTCTCCTCCCGGGGGGGCTAGCAATCAGCCCCAGCATTTT. It encodes CASSSPPGGASNQPQHF. The gene calls are TRBV19 and TRBJ1-5, with D maybe TRBD1 (6 bases). V lost 6 bases to trimming and J lost 0 bases, with 18 bases between them. The CDR3 totals 17 residues. The V gene's germline CDR1 is LNHDA and CDR2 SQIVND (reference sequence).

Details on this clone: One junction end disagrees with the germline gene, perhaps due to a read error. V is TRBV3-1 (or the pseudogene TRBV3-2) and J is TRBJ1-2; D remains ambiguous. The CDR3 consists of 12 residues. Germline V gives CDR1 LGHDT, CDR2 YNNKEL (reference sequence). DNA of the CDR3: TGTGCCAGCAGCCAATTCCACTACGGCTACACCTTC. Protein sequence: CASSQFHYGYTF.

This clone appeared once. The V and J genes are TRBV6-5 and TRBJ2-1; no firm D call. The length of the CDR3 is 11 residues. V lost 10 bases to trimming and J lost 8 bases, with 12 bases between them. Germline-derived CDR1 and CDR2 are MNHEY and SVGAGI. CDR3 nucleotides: TGTGCCACCCGTAATCGACATGAGCAGTTCTTC. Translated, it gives CATRNRHEQFF.